Sequencing of this T cell receptor beta chain was carried out in a study of T cells after posttransplantation cyclophosphamide. The study, taken as a whole, reports: Recipient CMV seropositivity and CMV reactivation strongly tracked TRB clonality.

This CDR3 has 12 amino acids. V shed 7 bases and J shed 8 bases, with 14 bases lying between them. Libraries were prepared by immunoSEQ multiplex PCR; TCRdb keeps only in-frame clonotypes and omits some of them. This sample comprises 25,000 to 35,000 clones, none seen once only. This clone was counted ten times or more. Its antigen is not identified. This chain uses TRBV12-3 or TRBV12-4 with TRBJ1-2; tentatively, D is TRBD1 (5 bases). The sample was PBMCs. The TCR was taken from a woman aged 25 to 39 in good health and a related stem cell transplant donor. In DNA, the CDR3 is TGTGCCAGCACCCTCGTGGGGCAGGGCTACACCTTC. Protein product: CASTLVGQGYTF.